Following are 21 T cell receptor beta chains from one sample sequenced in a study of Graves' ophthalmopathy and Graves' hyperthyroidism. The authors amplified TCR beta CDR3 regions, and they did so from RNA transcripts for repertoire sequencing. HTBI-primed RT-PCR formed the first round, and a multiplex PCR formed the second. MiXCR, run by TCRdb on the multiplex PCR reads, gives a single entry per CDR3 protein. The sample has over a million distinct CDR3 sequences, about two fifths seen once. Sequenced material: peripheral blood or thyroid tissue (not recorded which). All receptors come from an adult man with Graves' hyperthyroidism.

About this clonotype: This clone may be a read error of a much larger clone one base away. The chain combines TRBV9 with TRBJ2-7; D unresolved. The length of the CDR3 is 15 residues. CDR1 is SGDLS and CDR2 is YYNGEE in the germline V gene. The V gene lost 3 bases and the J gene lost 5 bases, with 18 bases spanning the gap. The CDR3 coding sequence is TGTGCCAGCAGCGACCATAGCAGGATAGGGAACGAGCAGTACTTC. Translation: CASSDHSRIGNEQYF.

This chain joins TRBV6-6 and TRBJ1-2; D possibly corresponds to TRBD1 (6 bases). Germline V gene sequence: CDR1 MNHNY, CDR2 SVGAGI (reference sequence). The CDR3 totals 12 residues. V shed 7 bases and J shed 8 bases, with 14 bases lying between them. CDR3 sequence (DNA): TGTGCCAGCAATAACAGGGTCGGCGGCTACACCTTC. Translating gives CASNNRVGGYTF.

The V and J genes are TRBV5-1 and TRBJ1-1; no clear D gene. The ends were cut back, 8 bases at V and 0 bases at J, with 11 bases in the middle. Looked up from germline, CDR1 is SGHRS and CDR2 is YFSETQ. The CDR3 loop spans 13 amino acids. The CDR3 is CASMDLVNTEAFF. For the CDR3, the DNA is TGCGCCAGTATGGACCTCGTGAACACTGAAGCTTTCTTT.

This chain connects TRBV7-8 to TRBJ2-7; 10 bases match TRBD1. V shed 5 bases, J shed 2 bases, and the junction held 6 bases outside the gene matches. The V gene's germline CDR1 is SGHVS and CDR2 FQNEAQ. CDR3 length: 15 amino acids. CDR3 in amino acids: CASSRYGQGAYEQYF. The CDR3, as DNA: TGTGCCAGCAGCAGATACGGACAGGGGGCCTACGAGCAGTACTTC.

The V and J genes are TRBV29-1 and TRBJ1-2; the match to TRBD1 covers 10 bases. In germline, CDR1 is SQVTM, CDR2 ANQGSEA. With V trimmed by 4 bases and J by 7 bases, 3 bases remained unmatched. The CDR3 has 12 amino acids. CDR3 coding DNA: TGCAGCGTTGGGACAGGGGGTCGTGGCTACACCTTC. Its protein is CSVGTGGRGYTF.

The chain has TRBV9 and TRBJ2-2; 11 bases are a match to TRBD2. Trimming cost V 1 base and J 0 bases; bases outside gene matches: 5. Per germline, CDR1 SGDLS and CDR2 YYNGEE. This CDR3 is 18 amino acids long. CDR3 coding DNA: TGTGCCAGCAGCGTACGCCTAGCGGGAGGTGCGAACACCGGGGAGCTGTTTTTT. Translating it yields CASSVRLAGGANTGELFF.

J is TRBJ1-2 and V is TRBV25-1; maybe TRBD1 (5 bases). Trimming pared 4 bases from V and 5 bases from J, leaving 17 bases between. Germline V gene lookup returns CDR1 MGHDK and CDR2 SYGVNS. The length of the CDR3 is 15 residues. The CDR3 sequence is CASSAVGATGYGYTF. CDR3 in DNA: TGTGCCAGCAGTGCAGTAGGGGCTACTGGATATGGCTACACCTTC.

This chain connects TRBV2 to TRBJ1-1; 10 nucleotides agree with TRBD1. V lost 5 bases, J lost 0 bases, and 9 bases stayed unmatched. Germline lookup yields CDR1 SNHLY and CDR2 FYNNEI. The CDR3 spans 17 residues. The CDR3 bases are TGTGCCAGCAGTTACGGGGGGACAGGGGTCATGAACACTGAAGCTTTCTTT. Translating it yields CASSYGGTGVMNTEAFF.

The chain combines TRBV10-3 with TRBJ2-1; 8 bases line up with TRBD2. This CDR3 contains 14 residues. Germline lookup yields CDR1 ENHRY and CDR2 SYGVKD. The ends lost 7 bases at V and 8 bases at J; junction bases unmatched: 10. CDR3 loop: CAIKDQRERDEQFF. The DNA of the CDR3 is TGTGCCATCAAAGACCAGCGGGAGCGGGATGAGCAGTTCTTC.

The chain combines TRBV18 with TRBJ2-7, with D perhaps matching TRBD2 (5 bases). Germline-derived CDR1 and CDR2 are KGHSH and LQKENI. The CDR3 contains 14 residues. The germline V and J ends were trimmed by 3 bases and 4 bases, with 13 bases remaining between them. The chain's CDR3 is CASSPNREAYEQYF. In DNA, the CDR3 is TGTGCCAGCTCACCGAATCGGGAAGCTTACGAGCAGTACTTC.

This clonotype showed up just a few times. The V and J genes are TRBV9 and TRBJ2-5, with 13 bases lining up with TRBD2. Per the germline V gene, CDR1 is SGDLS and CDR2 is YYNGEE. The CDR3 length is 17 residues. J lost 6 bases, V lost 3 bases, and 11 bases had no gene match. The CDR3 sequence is CASSATPWTSGGKTQYF. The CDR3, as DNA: TGTGCCAGCAGCGCGACCCCGTGGACTAGCGGGGGAAAGACCCAGTACTTC.

CDR3 DNA sequence: TGTGCCAGCAGCTTAGTAGGGACAGGGGTTGAAAAACTGTTTTTT. This encodes CASSLVGTGVEKLFF. The gene calls are TRBV7-9 and TRBJ1-4, with 10 nucleotides matching TRBD1. The CDR3 runs to 15 residues. Trimming cost V 1 base and J 7 bases; bases outside gene matches: 3. The V gene's germline CDR1 is SEHNR and CDR2 FQNEAQ (reference sequence).

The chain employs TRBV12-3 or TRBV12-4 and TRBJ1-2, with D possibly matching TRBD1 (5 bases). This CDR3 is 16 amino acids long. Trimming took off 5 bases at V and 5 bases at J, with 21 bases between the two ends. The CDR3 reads CASSAVGAPDGYGYTF. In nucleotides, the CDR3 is TGTGCCAGCAGTGCCGTCGGGGCCCCGGACGGATATGGCTACACCTTC.

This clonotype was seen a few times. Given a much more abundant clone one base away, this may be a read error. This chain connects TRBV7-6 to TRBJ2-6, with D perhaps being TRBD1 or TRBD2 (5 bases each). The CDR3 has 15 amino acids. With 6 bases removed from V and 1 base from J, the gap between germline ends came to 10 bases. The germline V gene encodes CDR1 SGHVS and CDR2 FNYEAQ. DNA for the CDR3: TGTGCCAGCAGTTTTGAGGGGTCTGGGGCCAACGTCCTGACTTTC. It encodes CASSFEGSGANVLTF.

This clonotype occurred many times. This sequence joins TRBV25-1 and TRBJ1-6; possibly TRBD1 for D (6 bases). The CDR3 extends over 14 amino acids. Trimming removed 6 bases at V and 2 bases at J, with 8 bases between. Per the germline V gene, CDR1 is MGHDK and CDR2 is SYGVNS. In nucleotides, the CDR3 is TGTGCCAGCAGCAGGGGTACCTATAATTCACCCCTCCACTTT. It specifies CASSRGTYNSPLHF.

The CDR3 DNA reads as TGTGCCAGCAGCGGGACCGGGACAGGGGATCAAGAGACCCAGTACTTC. Encoded protein: CASSGTGTGDQETQYF. The V and J genes are TRBV7-8 and TRBJ2-5, with 10 bases lining up with TRBD1. This CDR3 has 16 amino acids. The junction had 8 bases not matched to a gene; V was cut back by 5 bases and J by 2 bases. From germline, CDR1 is SGHVS and CDR2 FQNEAQ.

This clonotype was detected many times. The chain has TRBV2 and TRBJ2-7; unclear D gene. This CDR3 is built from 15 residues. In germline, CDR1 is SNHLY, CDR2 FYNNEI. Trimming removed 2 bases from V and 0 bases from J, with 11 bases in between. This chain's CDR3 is CASSENTVSSYEQYF. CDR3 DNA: TGTGCCAGCAGTGAAAATACAGTTAGCTCCTACGAGCAGTACTTC.

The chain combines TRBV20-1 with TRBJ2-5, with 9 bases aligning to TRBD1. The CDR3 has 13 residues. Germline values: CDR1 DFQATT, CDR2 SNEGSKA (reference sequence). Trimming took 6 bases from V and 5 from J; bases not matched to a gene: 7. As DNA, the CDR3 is TGCAGTGCCGGAACAGGGGGCGTGGAGACCCAGTACTTC. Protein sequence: CSAGTGGVETQYF.

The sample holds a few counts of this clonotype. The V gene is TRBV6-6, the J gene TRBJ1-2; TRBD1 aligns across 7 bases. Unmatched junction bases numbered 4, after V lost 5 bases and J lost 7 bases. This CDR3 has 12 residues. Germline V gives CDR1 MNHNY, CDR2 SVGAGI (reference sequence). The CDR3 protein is CASSAQGSGYTF. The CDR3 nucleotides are TGTGCCAGCAGTGCACAGGGGTCTGGCTACACCTTC.

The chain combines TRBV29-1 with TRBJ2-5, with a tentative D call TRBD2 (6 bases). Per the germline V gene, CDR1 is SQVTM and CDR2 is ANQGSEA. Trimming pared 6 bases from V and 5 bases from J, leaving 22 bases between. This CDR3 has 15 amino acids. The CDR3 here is CSVDTGTGWRETQYF. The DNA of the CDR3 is TGCAGCGTCGACACCGGGACTGGGTGGCGGGAGACCCAGTACTTC.

The CDR3: CASSWTPGQGSNQPQHF. CDR3 in DNA: TGTGCCAGCAGCTGGACCCCGGGACAGGGGAGCAATCAGCCCCAGCATTTT. This chain joins TRBV5-5 and TRBJ1-5; 10 bases align to TRBD1. Unmatched junction bases numbered 7, after V lost 3 bases and J lost 1 base. This CDR3 contains 17 residues. Germline CDR1 reads SGHKS; CDR2 reads YYEKEE (reference sequence).